These T cell receptor beta chains were read from a single sample in a study of blood T cell repertoires in COVID-19. Repertoires were generated with immunoSEQ multiplex PCR, while TCRdb's copy carries only in-frame clones and drops some. Of some 200,000 clones in the sample, around 95% were seen once. The sequencing input was peripheral blood. These receptors originate from a man younger than 45 with COVID-19, enrolled during active disease. The conserved cysteine and the conserved F or W are not part of the CDR3 here. A D gene is named only where the DNA matches it firmly.

V gene,D gene,J gene,CDR3 protein
TRBV30,NA,TRBJ1-1,AWSVRQVVGAEAF
TRBV11-2,NA,TRBJ2-1,ASSALVGGGGEQF
TRBV3-1/TRBV3-2,NA,TRBJ2-4,ASSQDGSVIAKNIQY
TRBV20-1,NA,TRBJ1-6,SATDSYNSPLH
TRBV19,NA,TRBJ2-2,ASSPERVGPGELF
TRBV7-9,TRBD1,TRBJ1-1,ASSWGQANTEAF
TRBV2,NA,TRBJ1-1,ASSEPRGVMAEAF
TRBV19,NA,TRBJ2-2,ASSGTTNTGELF
TRBV5-1,TRBD1,TRBJ1-2,ASSSQGANGYT
TRBV14,NA,TRBJ2-2,ASSLWTAGELF
TRBV5-4,NA,TRBJ2-7,ASSPGLPGSYEQY
TRBV7-9,NA,TRBJ2-2,ASSIGRENTGELF
TRBV7-6,TRBD1,TRBJ2-2,ASSLQTGGSGELF
TRBV19,TRBD2,TRBJ2-5,ASSDGAGAGETQY
TRBV13,TRBD1,TRBJ1-1,ASSLGTGFWTEAF
TRBV9,TRBD1,TRBJ1-1,ASSVEPGQGTAF
TRBV2,NA,TRBJ1-2,ASTTLGQSYGYT
TRBV7-9,TRBD1,TRBJ1-1,ASSLWDRNTEAF
TRBV6-5,NA,TRBJ1-5,ASSWGTRQGNQPQH
TRBV2,TRBD1,TRBJ1-5,ASSQRTGTRLNQPQH
TRBV11-2,NA,TRBJ1-1,ASSLDHKGKNTEAF
TRBV10-2,TRBD1,TRBJ1-5,ASRGQGRDQPQH
TRBV4-1,NA,TRBJ2-7,ASSQPMGASYEQY